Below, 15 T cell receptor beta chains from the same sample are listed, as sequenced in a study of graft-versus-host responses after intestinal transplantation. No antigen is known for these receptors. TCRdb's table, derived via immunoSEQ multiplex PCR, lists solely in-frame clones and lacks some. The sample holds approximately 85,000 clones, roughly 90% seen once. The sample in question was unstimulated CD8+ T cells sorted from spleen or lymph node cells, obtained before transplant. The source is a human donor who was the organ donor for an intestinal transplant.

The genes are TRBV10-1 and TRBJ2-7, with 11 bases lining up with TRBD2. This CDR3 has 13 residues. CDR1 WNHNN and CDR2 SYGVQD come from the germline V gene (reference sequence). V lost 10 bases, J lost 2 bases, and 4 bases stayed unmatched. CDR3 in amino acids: CATGTSGTYEQYF. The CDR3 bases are TGCGCCACCGGGACTAGCGGCACCTACGAGCAGTACTTC.

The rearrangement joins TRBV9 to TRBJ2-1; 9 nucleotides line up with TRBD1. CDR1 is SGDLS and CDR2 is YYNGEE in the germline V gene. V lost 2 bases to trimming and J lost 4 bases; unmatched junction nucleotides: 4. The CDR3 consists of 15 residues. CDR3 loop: CASSVRDRGYNEQFF. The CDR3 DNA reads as TGTGCCAGCAGCGTTCGCGACAGGGGGTACAATGAGCAGTTCTTC.

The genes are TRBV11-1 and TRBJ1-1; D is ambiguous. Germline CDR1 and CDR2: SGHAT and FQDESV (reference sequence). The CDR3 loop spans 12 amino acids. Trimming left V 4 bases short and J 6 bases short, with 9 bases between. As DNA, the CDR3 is TGTGCCAGCAGCTCATATGTAGCTGAAGCTTTCTTT. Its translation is CASSSYVAEAFF.

The CDR3 spells CASSFTASYQGARDTEAFF. As DNA, the CDR3 is TGTGCCAGCAGCTTTACTGCCAGTTATCAGGGCGCGAGGGACACTGAAGCTTTCTTT. V usage is TRBV5-5 and J usage is TRBJ1-1; D is possibly TRBD1 (5 bases). Germline CDR1 reads SGHKS; CDR2 reads YYEKEE (reference sequence). The CDR3 is made up of 19 amino acids. Trimming cost V 2 bases and J 3 bases, with 26 bases left between them.

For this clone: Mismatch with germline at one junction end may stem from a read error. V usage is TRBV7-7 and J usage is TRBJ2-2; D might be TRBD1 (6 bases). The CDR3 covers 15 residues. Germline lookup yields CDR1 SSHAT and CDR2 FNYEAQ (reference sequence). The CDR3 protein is CASSSEPQGYGELFF. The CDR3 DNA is TGTGCTAGCAGCTCAGAGCCTCAGGGGTACGGGGAGCTGTTTTTT.

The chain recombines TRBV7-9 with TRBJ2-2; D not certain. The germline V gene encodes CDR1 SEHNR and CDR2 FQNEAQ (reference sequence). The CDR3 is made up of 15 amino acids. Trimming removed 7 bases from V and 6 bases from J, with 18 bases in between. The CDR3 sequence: CASTPGSLVAGELFF. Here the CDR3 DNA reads TGTGCCAGCACCCCCGGTTCCCTTGTAGCCGGGGAGCTGTTTTTT. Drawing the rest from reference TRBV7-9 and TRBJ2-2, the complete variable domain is DTGVSQNPRHKITKRGQNVTFRCDPISEHNRLYWYRQTLGQGPEFLTYFQNEAQLEKSRLLSDRFSAERPKGSFSTLEIQRTEQGDSAMYLCASTPGSLVAGELFFGEGSRLTVL.

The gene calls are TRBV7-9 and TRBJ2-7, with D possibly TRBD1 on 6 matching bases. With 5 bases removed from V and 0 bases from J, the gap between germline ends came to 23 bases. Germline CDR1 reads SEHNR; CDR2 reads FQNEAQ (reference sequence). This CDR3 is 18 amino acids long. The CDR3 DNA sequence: TGTGCCAGCAGCCAGACCCGGACAGCTCCTCGGAGCTCCTACGAGCAGTACTTC. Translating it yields CASSQTRTAPRSSYEQYF. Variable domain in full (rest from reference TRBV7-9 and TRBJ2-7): DTGVSQNPRHKITKRGQNVTFRCDPISEHNRLYWYRQTLGQGPEFLTYFQNEAQLEKSRLLSDRFSAERPKGSFSTLEIQRTEQGDSAMYLCASSQTRTAPRSSYEQYFGPGTRLTVT.

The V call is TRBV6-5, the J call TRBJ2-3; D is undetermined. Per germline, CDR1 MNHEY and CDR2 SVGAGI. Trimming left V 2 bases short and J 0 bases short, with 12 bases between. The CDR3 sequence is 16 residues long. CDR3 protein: CASSYLVSSSTDTQYF. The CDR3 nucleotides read TGTGCCAGCAGTTACCTGGTGTCCTCTAGCACAGATACGCAGTATTTT.

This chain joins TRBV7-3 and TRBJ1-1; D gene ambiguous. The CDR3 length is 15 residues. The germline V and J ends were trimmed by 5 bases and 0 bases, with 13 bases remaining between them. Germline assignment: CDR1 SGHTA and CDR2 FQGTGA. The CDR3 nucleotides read TGTGCCAGCAGCCCAACCAACCTCCTGAACACTGAAGCTTTCTTT. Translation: CASSPTNLLNTEAFF.

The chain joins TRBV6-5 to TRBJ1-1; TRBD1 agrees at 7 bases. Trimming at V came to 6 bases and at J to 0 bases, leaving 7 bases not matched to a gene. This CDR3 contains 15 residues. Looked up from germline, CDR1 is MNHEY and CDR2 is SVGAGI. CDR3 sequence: CASRVSDRLNTEAFF. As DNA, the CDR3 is TGTGCCAGCAGGGTCTCGGACAGGTTGAACACTGAAGCTTTCTTT.

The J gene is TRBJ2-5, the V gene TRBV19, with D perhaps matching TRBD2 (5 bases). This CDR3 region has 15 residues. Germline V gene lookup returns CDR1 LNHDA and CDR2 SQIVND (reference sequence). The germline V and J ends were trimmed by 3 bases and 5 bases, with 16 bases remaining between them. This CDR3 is CASSMRPGRVETQYF. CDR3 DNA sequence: TGTGCCAGTAGTATGAGACCCGGGCGGGTTGAGACCCAGTACTTC.

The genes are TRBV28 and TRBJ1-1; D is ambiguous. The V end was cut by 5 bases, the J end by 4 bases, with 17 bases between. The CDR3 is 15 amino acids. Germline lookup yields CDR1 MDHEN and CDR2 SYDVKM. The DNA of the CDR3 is TGTGCCAGCAGTCCGGGAGAGTCGGGTTCCACTGAAGCTTTCTTT. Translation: CASSPGESGSTEAFF.

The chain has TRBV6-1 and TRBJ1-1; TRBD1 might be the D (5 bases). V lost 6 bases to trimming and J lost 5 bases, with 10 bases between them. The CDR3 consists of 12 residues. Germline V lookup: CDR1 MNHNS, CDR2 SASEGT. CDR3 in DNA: TGTGCCAGCAGGAGGGAGGGGACTGAAGCTTTCTTT. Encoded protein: CASRREGTEAFF.

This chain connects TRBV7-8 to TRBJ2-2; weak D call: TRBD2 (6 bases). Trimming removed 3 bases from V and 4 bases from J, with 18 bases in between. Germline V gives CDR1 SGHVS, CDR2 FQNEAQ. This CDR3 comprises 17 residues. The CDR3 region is CASSFWFSGPFTGELFF. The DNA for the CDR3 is TGTGCCAGCAGCTTTTGGTTTAGCGGACCATTCACCGGGGAGCTGTTTTTT.

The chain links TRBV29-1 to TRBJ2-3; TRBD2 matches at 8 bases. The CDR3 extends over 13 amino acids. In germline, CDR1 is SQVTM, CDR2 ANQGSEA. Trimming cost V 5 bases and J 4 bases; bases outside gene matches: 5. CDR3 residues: CSVPGLDSDTQYF. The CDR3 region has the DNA TGCAGCGTTCCGGGACTAGATTCAGATACGCAGTATTTT.